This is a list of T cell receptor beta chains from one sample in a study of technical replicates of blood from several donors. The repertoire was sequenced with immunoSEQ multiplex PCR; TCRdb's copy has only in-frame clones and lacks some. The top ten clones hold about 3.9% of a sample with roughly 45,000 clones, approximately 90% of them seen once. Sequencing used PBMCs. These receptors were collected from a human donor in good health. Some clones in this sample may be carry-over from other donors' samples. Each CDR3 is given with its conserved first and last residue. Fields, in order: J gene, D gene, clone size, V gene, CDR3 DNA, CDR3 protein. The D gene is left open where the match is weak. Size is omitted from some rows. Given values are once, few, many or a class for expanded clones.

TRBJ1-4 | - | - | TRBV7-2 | TGTGCCAGCAGCTTTTCGGTCGCGGGGGAAAAACTGTTTTTT | CASSFSVAGEKLFF
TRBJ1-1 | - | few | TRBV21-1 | TGTGCCAGCAGCGTATGCATAGCTACACAATCGACTGAAGCTTTCTTT | CASSVCIATQSTEAFF
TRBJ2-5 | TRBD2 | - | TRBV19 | TGTGCCAGTAGTATCTCGGGCGGGAGTACGGGGGAGACCCAGTACTTC | CASSISGGSTGETQYF
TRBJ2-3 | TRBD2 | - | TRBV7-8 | TGTGCCAGCAGAGATACTAGCGGGAGAGCAGATACGCAGTATTTT | CASRDTSGRADTQYF
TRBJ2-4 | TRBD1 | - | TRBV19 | TGTGCCAGTAGTATGGATAGGGGACAGGGGGACATTCAGTACTTC | CASSMDRGQGDIQYF
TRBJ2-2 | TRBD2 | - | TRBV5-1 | TGCGCCAGCCCACTGGCCAGCGGGGGATACACCGGGGAGCTGTTTTTT | CASPLASGGYTGELFF
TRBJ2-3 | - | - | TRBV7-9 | TGTGCCAGCAGCTCCAGGGATACGCAGTATTTT | CASSSRDTQYF
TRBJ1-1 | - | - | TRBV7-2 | TGTGCCAGCAGCTTAGCGGGGGCCGGGACTGAAGCTTTCTTT | CASSLAGAGTEAFF
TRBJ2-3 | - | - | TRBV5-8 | TGTGCCAGCAGCAGAAAAGACTATTTGGCAGATACGCAGTATTTT | CASSRKDYLADTQYF
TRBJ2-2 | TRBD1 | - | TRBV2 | TGTGCCAGCAGCCACAGGGGGCTTTTCGGGGAGCTGTTTTTT | CASSHRGLFGELFF
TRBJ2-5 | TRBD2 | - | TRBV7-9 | TGTGCCAGCAGTTATACTAGCGGACTAGAGACCCAGTACTTC | CASSYTSGLETQYF
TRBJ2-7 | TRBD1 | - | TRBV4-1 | TGCGCCAGCAGCCAAGCGGCAGAGACAGGGGGAGTTACCTACGAGCAGTACTTC | CASSQAAETGGVTYEQYF
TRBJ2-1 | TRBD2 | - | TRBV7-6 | TGTGCCAGCAGCATCCGACTAGCGGGGGAACACAATGAGCAGTTCTTC | CASSIRLAGEHNEQFF
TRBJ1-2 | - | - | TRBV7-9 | TGTGCCAGCAGCTTAGGATCTGGGACATCCCTCGGCGGCTACACCTTC | CASSLGSGTSLGGYTF
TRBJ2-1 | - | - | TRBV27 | TGTGCCAGCAGTTTAATCATGGTGGGAGGTGAGCAGTTCTTC | CASSLIMVGGEQFF
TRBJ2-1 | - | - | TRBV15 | TGTGCCACCAGCAGCCTGGGCGGGCAGTACAATGAGCAGTTCTTC | CATSSLGGQYNEQFF
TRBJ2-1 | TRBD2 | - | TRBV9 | TGTGCCAGCAGCGGCACTAGCGGGATTTACAATGAGCAGTTCTTC | CASSGTSGIYNEQFF
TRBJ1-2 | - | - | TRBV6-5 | TGTGCCACCAAACAGGTTAACTATGGCTACACCTTC | CATKQVNYGYTF
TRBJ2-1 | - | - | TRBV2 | TGTGCCAGCAGGTGGTCTGGAGGGGCCTACAATGAGCAGTTCTTC | CASRWSGGAYNEQFF
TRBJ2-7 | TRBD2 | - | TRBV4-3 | TGCGCCAGCAGCCAGTCGACTAGCCCCGATTCCGAGCAGTACTTC | CASSQSTSPDSEQYF
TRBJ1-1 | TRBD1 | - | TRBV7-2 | TGTGCCAGCAGCCCCGGCCCAGGGGGCAATACTGAAGCTTTCTTT | CASSPGPGGNTEAFF
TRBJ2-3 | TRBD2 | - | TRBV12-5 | TGTGCTAGTGTCAATAGCGGGGGGGCGGGTACGCAGTATTTT | CASVNSGGAGTQYF
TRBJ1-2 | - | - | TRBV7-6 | TGTGCCAGCATCAGCGGGACTAACTATGGCTACACCTTC | CASISGTNYGYTF
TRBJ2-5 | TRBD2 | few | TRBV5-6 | TGTGCCAGCAGCCACACGGGAAGACTAGCGTATGTGGAGACCCAGTACTTC | CASSHTGRLAYVETQYF
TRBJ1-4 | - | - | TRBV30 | TGTGCCTGGAGTGTACGATTGCGTGAAAAACTGTTTTTT | CAWSVRLREKLFF
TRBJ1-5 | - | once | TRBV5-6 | TGTGCCAGCAGCGCTATCGGGGGATCGAGCAATCAGCCCCAGCATTTT | CASSAIGGSSNQPQHF
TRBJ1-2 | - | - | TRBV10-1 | TGCGCCAGCAGTGAGTCTTATTGTGAAATCCGGGACTCCGACAACGGAAACTATGGCTACACCTTC | CASSESYCEIRDSDNGNYGYTF
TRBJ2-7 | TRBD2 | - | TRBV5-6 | TGTGCCAGCAGCTTCCTAACGGGCGGGGGGGCCTTTTACGAGCAGTACTTC | CASSFLTGGGAFYEQYF
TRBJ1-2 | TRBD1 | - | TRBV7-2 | TGTGCCAGCAGCCCTAGGACAGGGATAGGCTACACCTTC | CASSPRTGIGYTF
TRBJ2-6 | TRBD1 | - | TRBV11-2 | TGTGCCAGCAGCTCCTACAGGGGGCCTGGGGCCAACGTCCTGACTTTC | CASSSYRGPGANVLTF
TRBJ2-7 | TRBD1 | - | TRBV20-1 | TGCAGTGTCGGGACAGGCTACGAGCAGTACTTC | CSVGTGYEQYF